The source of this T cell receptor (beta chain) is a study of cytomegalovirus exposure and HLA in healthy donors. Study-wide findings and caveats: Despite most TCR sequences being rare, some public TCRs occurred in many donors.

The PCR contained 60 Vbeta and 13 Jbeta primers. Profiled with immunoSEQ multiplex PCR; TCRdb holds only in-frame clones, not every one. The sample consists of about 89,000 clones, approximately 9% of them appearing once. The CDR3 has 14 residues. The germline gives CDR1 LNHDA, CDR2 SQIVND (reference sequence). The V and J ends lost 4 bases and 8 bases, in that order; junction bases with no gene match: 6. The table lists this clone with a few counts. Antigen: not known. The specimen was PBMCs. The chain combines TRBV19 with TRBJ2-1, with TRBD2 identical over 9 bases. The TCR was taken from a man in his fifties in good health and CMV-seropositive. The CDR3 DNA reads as TGTGCCAGTAGTAACCTAGCGGGAAGCCATGAGCAGTTCTTC. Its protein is CASSNLAGSHEQFF.